These 12 T cell receptor beta chains share one sample of origin, sequenced in a study of blood T cell repertoires in COVID-19. Repertoires were generated with immunoSEQ multiplex PCR, while TCRdb's copy carries only in-frame clones and drops some. Of over 200,000 clones in the sample, over 75% were seen once. The sequenced material came from PBMCs or T cells enriched from blood (not recorded which). These receptors were taken from a woman aged 30 to 39 who had been exposed to COVID-19.

This clone came up once. J is TRBJ2-1 and V is TRBV9, with 8 bases fitting TRBD2. Germline V gives CDR1 SGDLS, CDR2 YYNGEE. Unmatched junction bases numbered 3, after V lost 4 bases and J lost 0 bases. CDR3 length: 15 residues. The CDR3, as DNA: TGTGCCAGCAGCCGGGGGACTAGCTCCTACAATGAGCAGTTCTTC. Translation: CASSRGTSSYNEQFF.

V usage is TRBV9 and J usage is TRBJ2-7; 10 bases line up with TRBD1. V shed 2 bases and J 7 bases; nucleotides not matched to a gene: 9. Germline V lookup: CDR1 SGDLS, CDR2 YYNGEE. The CDR3 sequence is 15 residues long. CDR3 sequence reads: CASSVTGGPQGEQYF. CDR3 DNA sequence: TGTGCCAGCAGCGTGACAGGGGGCCCCCAGGGGGAGCAGTACTTC.

The rearrangement links TRBV24-1 to TRBJ2-7, with TRBD1 as a possible D gene (6 bases). V was trimmed by 8 bases and J by 6 bases, leaving 16 bases between them. The CDR3 is 13 residues long. Germline CDR1 KGHDR, CDR2 SFDVKD. DNA of the CDR3: TGTGCCACCATCCTGACAGGTGGGTTCGAGCAGTACTTC. As protein: CATILTGGFEQYF.

This chain links TRBV5-5 with TRBJ1-2; 8 bases map to TRBD1. The junction had 6 bases not matched to a gene; V was cut back by 0 bases and J by 5 bases. CDR1 is SGHKS and CDR2 is YYEKEE in the germline V gene (reference sequence). The CDR3 length is 15 residues. CDR3 residues: CASSLGTRDRYGYTF. In DNA, the CDR3 is TGTGCCAGCAGCTTGGGGACGAGGGACAGGTATGGCTACACCTTC. The full variable domain, rest sourced from reference TRBV5-5 and TRBJ1-2, is DAGVTQSPTHLIKTRGQQVTLRCSPISGHKSVSWYQQVLGQGPQFIFQYYEKEERGRGNFPDRFSARQFPNYSSELNVNALLLGDSALYLCASSLGTRDRYGYTFGSGTRLTVV.

DNA of the CDR3: TGCGCCAGCAGTCGACAGGTCTCCTACGAGCAGTACTTC. Encoded protein: CASSRQVSYEQYF. V and J are TRBV4-1 and TRBJ2-7, with D possibly matching TRBD1 (6 bases). Germline lookup yields CDR1 MGHRA and CDR2 YSYEKL. The CDR3 has 13 amino acids. Trimming left V 6 bases short and J 0 bases short, with 9 bases between.

This clone was found a few times. The gene calls are TRBV27 and TRBJ2-7, with a possible D match to TRBD2 (6 bases). Trimming left V 4 bases short and J 3 bases short, with 16 bases between. Looked up from germline, CDR1 is MNHEY and CDR2 is SMNVEV (reference sequence). The CDR3 is made up of 15 amino acids. The CDR3 nucleotides are TGTGCCAGCAGTTCGGGAGTAGCGGAGCGCTACGAGCAGTACTTC. Its translation: CASSSGVAERYEQYF.

The rearrangement uses TRBV7-5 and TRBJ2-1; the table names TRBD1, a call not compared with the DNA. TRBV7-5 is described as a pseudogene. The CDR3 runs 16 residues. CDR3 DNA: TGTGCCGGGCATCCCGAGACCCATCCCCTTGACAATGAGCAGTTCTTC. Translated, it gives CAGHPETHPLDNEQFF.

CDR3 residues: CASSPRSLLAAGELFF. In DNA form, the CDR3 reads TGTGCCAGCAGCCCCCGGTCTTTGTTGGCGGCCGGGGAGCTGTTTTTT. V and J are TRBV9 and TRBJ2-2; D unresolved. There are 16 residues in the CDR3. Germline V lookup: CDR1 SGDLS, CDR2 YYNGEE. V shed 4 bases and J shed 6 bases, with 19 bases lying between them.

The chain has TRBV25-1 and TRBJ1-1; D is unclear. The germline V and J ends were trimmed by 4 bases and 2 bases, with 8 bases remaining between them. The CDR3 is 13 amino acids. Per the germline V gene, CDR1 is MGHDK and CDR2 is SYGVNS. DNA for the CDR3: TGTGCCAGCAGTGCCCTCAGTAACACTGAAGCTTTCTTT. Protein sequence: CASSALSNTEAFF.

The chain employs TRBV15 and TRBJ1-5; D not certain. Between the trimmed V and J ends, which lost 0 bases and 2 bases, there was a span of 14 bases. Germline CDR1 is LNHNV and CDR2 is YYDKDF (reference sequence). This CDR3 comprises 17 residues. The CDR3 nucleotides are TGTGCCACCAGCAGAGAGGCCGGGAAAAGGGGCAATCAGCCCCAGCATTTT. This codes for CATSREAGKRGNQPQHF.

The chain recombines TRBV5-1 with TRBJ2-1; 10 bases map to TRBD2. Germline V gives CDR1 SGHRS, CDR2 YFSETQ. The CDR3 spans 16 residues. J gave up 2 bases and V 4 bases, and 6 bases lay outside the gene matches. CDR3: CASSRQTSGAYNEQFF. The CDR3 DNA sequence: TGCGCCAGCAGCCGACAAACTAGCGGGGCCTACAATGAGCAGTTCTTC.

The CDR3 loop reads CASSPMSGRFDEQFF. In DNA form, the CDR3 reads TGCGCCAGCAGCCCCATGAGCGGGAGGTTCGATGAGCAGTTCTTC. The V call is TRBV4-1, the J call TRBJ2-1, with TRBD2 identical over 9 bases. CDR1 and CDR2 (germline): MGHRA, YSYEKL. The V gene end was trimmed by 4 bases and the J gene end by 8 bases; junction bases not matched to a gene: 9. CDR3 size: 15 residues.